This TCR beta chain was recovered during a study of T cell responses to AZD1222 COVID-19 vaccine (dated by TCRdb to about 2021). Background for the entire study: AZD1222 recipients given second doses at about 4 weeks or at about 12 weeks were pooled, since spike-specific TCR depth and breadth were not found to differ between the two schedules. Trial participants were enrolled by age into subgroups of 18-55, 56-69 and 70-plus years, and roughly 150, 30 and 60 TCR-sequenced participants, respectively, were included in these subgroups. TCR sequencing was performed for about 250 trial participants, of whom 200 to 210 were given two doses of AZD1222 and around 26 were given two doses of MenACWY control vaccine. The full study reports these points: Epitopes outside the regions mutated in the B.1.351 and B.1.1.7 variants were reportedly recognized by nearly half of the unique spike-specific TCRs. After two AZD1222 doses, both the breadth and the depth of spike-specific TCRs were significantly higher than at day 0 and than in MenACWY recipients. The vaccine-associated CD4 TCRs covered the entire spike protein, and the dominant responses fell in regions 160-218 and 743-854. No day 14 peak-response samples were available, so repertoires were characterized only after the peak T cell response. Conclusions about previously exposed vaccinees are limited because only a handful of AZD1222 recipients were SARS-CoV-2 seropositive at baseline. Participants were mostly white British and included more females than males, and it was suggested by the authors that clonal diversity may have been underestimated. The 56-69-year group was small, and its depth increase did not reach significance, likely because of low power.

The CDR3 regions of human TCRbeta chains were analyzed by immunosequencing. In the source study's methods: Repertoire TCRs were matched against a reference library of SARS-CoV-2-specific TCRs generated with the MIRA antigen-specificity platform. Breadth meant the fraction of unique TCRs that were SARS-CoV-2-associated, whereas depth meant the fraction of total T cells that were SARS-CoV-2-associated. Each spike-specific TCR was assigned to its reactive spike region and to a CD4 or CD8 class using the MIRA data. Log10-transformed breadth and depth values were compared by one-way ANOVA with Sidak's multiple comparisons tests. TCRdb carries this immuneACCESS record with in-frame sequences only. Its versions omit some clonotypes, under half of them owing to an unresolved V gene in the studies checked, with the rest unexplained. Clone size and the V and J calls come from that table; the DNA yielded D and trimming. This sample lists fewer than 140,000 clones; 85% to 90% were detected once. The ten largest clonotypes hold 5% to 5.5% of the sample.

Read against the paper, the sample's time point label means: baseline before first vaccination. Vaccinee samples came from UK trials COV001 and COV002, including a single-blind randomized controlled phase 2/3 trial of AZD1222 (ChAdOx1 nCoV-19) in healthy adults. For TCRbeta chain sequencing, PBMC samples were collected from trial participants at day 0 and at day 28 after the second dose. Measured from the cysteine to the phenylalanine, the CDR3 is 17 residues long. CDR3 DNA is the only sequence kept; it has 51 bases, read in frame from the first base. As encoded in the germline V gene, CDR1 is KGHDR while CDR2 is SFDVKD. Trimming accounts for 3 bases at V and 6 bases at J, while the number of junction bases matched to no gene is 10. Details on this clone: This receptor's antigen is unknown. Qualities for individual bases were not recorded, and no much larger clone is one base off.

The sample consisted of peripheral blood, taken on day 0 of AZD1222 vaccination. The receptor chain draws on TRBV24-1 and TRBJ2-6; 7 central nucleotides agree with TRBD2. The clonotype originates from an adult in good health. The CDR3 corresponds to CATSDREAGPEANVLTF. Here is the DNA: TGTGCCACCAGTGATCGGGAGGCGGGACCCGAGGCCAACGTCCTGACTTTC.